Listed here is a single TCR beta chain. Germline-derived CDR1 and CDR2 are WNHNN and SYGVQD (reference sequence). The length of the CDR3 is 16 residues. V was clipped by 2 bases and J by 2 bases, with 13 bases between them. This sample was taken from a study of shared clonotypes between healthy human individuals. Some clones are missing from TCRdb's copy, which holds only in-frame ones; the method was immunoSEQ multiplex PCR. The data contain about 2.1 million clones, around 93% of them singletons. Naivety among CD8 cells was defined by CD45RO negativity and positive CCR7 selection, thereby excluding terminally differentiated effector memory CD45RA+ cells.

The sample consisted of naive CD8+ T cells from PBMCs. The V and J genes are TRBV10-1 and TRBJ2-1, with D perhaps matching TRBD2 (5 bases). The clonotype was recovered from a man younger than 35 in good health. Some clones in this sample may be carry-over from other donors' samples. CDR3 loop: CASSEALATTYNEQFF. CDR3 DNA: TGCGCCAGCAGTGAGGCCCTAGCAACAACCTACAATGAGCAGTTCTTC.